These T cell receptor beta chains were read from a single sample in a study of blood T cell repertoires in COVID-19. Generated by immunoSEQ multiplex PCR, the TCRdb table keeps only in-frame clones and is missing some. The sample records 170,000 or so clones, around nine tenths being singletons. The sample was peripheral blood. The receptors were gathered from a man aged 35-49 years with active or convalescent COVID-19. Both conserved end residues are part of each CDR3. The D gene is left open where the match is weak. A clone size is listed for some rows: how often the clone was seen (once, few, many), or a class if it is expanded.

cdr3_nt	cdr3_aa	v_call	d_call	j_call	clone_size
TGTGCCAGCAGTGAAAATAGCGTCTACGAGCAGTACTTC	CASSENSVYEQYF	TRBV5-4	-	TRBJ2-7	-
TGTGCCAGCAGCAAAGGGGGGCGATATAATTCACCCCTCCACTTT	CASSKGGRYNSPLHF	TRBV21-1	-	TRBJ1-6	-
TGTGCCAGCAGTGTATTAGCAGGGGGAGATTCACCCCTCCACTTT	CASSVLAGGDSPLHF	TRBV2	TRBD1	TRBJ1-6	few
TGTGCCAGCGAGACAGGGTCAACTAATGAAAAACTGTTTTTT	CASETGSTNEKLFF	TRBV6-5	TRBD1	TRBJ1-4	medium-sized
TGTGCCAGCAGCCCCATGACAGGCTCTGGAAACACCATATATTTT	CASSPMTGSGNTIYF	TRBV7-2	-	TRBJ1-3	-
TGTGCCAGCAGTGAATTCTACGCTGACTCTGGAAACACCATATATTTT	CASSEFYADSGNTIYF	TRBV6-1	-	TRBJ1-3	-
TGTGCCAGCAGCCGAAGCGGTGGAGAGACCCAGTACTTC	CASSRSGGETQYF	TRBV5-4	-	TRBJ2-5	few
TGTGCCAGCAGCCGCACGACGACAGGGGGCGCAGCTAATGAAAAACTGTTTTTT	CASSRTTTGGAANEKLFF	TRBV11-2	TRBD1	TRBJ1-4	once
TGTGCCAGCAGCCTCGACAGGAGTACCTACGAGCAGTACTTC	CASSLDRSTYEQYF	TRBV7-2	-	TRBJ2-7	-
TGTGCCACCAGCAGATCCCGGGATATACCCTACGAGCAGTACTTC	CATSRSRDIPYEQYF	TRBV15	-	TRBJ2-7	-
TGTGCCAGCACCCAGGACAGGATCTCTGGAAACACCATATATTTT	CASTQDRISGNTIYF	TRBV6-5	TRBD1	TRBJ1-3	-
TGTGCCAGCAGCTTACCAGCCCTAGCGGGGGGGCCAAGCACCGGGGAGCTGTTTTTT	CASSLPALAGGPSTGELFF	TRBV7-8	TRBD2	TRBJ2-2	-
TGTGCCAGCAGTTTACAGGGGACTAAAGAGACCCAGTACTTC	CASSLQGTKETQYF	TRBV28	-	TRBJ2-5	-
TGCGCCAGCAGCTGGGACAGGGCCACTGAAGCTTTCTTT	CASSWDRATEAFF	TRBV5-1	TRBD1	TRBJ1-1	-
TGTGCCAGCAGCTTAACTATCGGGGACACTGAAGCTTTCTTT	CASSLTIGDTEAFF	TRBV7-3	-	TRBJ1-1	-
TGTGCCAGCAACCCAGGGGCCGGGGCCAACGTCCTGACTTTC	CASNPGAGANVLTF	TRBV2	-	TRBJ2-6	-
TGTGCCAGTCCGGGTTTAAGACCTGAAGCTTTCTTT	CASPGLRPEAFF	TRBV7-9	-	TRBJ1-1	-
TGTGCCAGTAAACCCGTCGGGGTTAATCAGCCCCAGCATTTT	CASKPVGVNQPQHF	TRBV19	-	TRBJ1-5	-
TGTGCCAGCAGCGTAGGGGACAGGGAAAATTCACCCCTCCACTTT	CASSVGDRENSPLHF	TRBV9	TRBD1	TRBJ1-6	-
TGTGCCATCAGTGTTCAGGGTGAAGAGACCCAGTACTTC	CAISVQGEETQYF	TRBV10-3	-	TRBJ2-5	-
TGTGCCAGCAGCGTAGACAGCTCTGCGAACACCGGGGAGCTGTTTTTT	CASSVDSSANTGELFF	TRBV9	-	TRBJ2-2	-
TGCAGCGTGGGGGACAGTCTCAATCAGCCCCAGCATTTT	CSVGDSLNQPQHF	TRBV29-1	TRBD1	TRBJ1-5	-
TGTGCCAGCAGTTTAAGGGGAACCGGCTACACCTTC	CASSLRGTGYTF	TRBV28	-	TRBJ1-2	-
TGTGCCACCAGCAGCGACCTAGACCCGTCGGGTCTCTACGAGCAGTACTTC	CATSSDLDPSGLYEQYF	TRBV15	-	TRBJ2-7	-